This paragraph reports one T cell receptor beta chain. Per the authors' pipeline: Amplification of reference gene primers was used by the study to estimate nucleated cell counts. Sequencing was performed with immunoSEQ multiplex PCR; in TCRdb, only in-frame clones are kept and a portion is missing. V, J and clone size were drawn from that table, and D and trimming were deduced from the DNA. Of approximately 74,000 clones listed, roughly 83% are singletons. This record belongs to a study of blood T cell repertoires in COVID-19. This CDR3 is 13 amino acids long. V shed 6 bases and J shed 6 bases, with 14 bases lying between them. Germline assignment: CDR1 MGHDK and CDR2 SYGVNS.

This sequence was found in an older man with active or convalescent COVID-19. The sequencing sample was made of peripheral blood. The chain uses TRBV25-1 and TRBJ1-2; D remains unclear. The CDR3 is CASRAGLVDGYTF. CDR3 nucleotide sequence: TGTGCCAGCAGAGCCGGACTGGTAGATGGCTACACCTTC.